The rows below give T cell receptor beta chains drawn from one sample of a study of STAT5B mutations in CD4+ large granular lymphocyte leukemia. Data came from immunoSEQ multiplex PCR; TCRdb stores just in-frame clones and leaves some out. The sample shows roughly 32,000 clones, more than 65% of them seen only once. The source material was CD4+ T cells from blood buffy coats. The receptor source for this set is a human donor in good health. CDR3s include the opening cysteine and the closing phenylalanine or tryptophan. A D gene is named only where the DNA matches it firmly. Clone size is shown for a subset of rows, as once, few, many or a class of expanded clone.

v_call,clone_size,j_call,d_call,cdr3_nt,cdr3_aa
TRBV19,once,TRBJ1-2,TRBD1,TGTGCCAGTAGTATATCCCCCCGCGGGACAGGGGATGGCTACACCTTC,CASSISPRGTGDGYTF
TRBV5-1,.,TRBJ2-1,TRBD1,TGCGCCAGCAGCTTGGATGGGACAGGGGGATTCGATGAGCAGTTCTTC,CASSLDGTGGFDEQFF
TRBV28,.,TRBJ1-1,.,TGTGCCAGCAGTCCAACAACAGGGAGGAGCACTGAAGCTTTCTTT,CASSPTTGRSTEAFF
TRBV7-3,.,TRBJ2-5,.,TGTGCCAGCAGCTTCGGGGGGACAGCCAGAGAGACCCAGTACTTC,CASSFGGTARETQYF
TRBV5-1,.,TRBJ2-7,TRBD1,TGCGCCAGCAGCAACGACAGGGGACAGTACTTC,CASSNDRGQYF
TRBV19,.,TRBJ2-7,TRBD1,TGTGCCAGTAGTAATCGGACAGGGCGCCCCTCCTACGAGCAGTACTTC,CASSNRTGRPSYEQYF
TRBV9,few,TRBJ1-5,.,TGTGCCAGCAGCTCCGGAATTGGGGGAGGAGGCAATCAGCCCCAGCATTTT,CASSSGIGGGGNQPQHF
TRBV13,.,TRBJ1-1,.,TGTGCCAGCAGCTTAGGGTGGGTTCCAGGGAACACTGAAGCTTTCTTT,CASSLGWVPGNTEAFF
TRBV5-6,.,TRBJ2-4,.,TGTGCCAGCAGCCCCCCAGCAGCCAAAAACATTCAGTACTTC,CASSPPAAKNIQYF
TRBV5-1,.,TRBJ2-1,TRBD1,TGCGCCAGCAGCATCAGGACAGGGGGCCTAAATGAGCAGTTCTTC,CASSIRTGGLNEQFF
TRBV6-1,few,TRBJ1-3,TRBD1,TGTGCCAGCAGTGAGAATCCGGGACAGGGCTCTGGAAACACCATATATTTT,CASSENPGQGSGNTIYF
TRBV29-1,medium-sized,TRBJ1-1,.,TGCAGCGTTGACGCTCATTCAGGGAGGACTGAAGCTTTCTTT,CSVDAHSGRTEAFF
TRBV7-8,.,TRBJ1-4,.,TGTGCCAGCAGCTCCGCCCGGAGGGCTAATGAAAAACTGTTTTTT,CASSSARRANEKLFF
TRBV5-1,once,TRBJ2-1,TRBD2,TGCGCCAGCAGCTTGCTAGCGGGAGGGGATCGGAATGAGCAGTTCTTC,CASSLLAGGDRNEQFF
TRBV28,.,TRBJ1-1,TRBD1,TGTGCCAGCCCGCCAATCTCCACCAGGGGGCATACCTTAGTGAACACTGAAGCTTTCTTT,CASPPISTRGHTLVNTEAFF
TRBV7-9,.,TRBJ1-4,.,TGTGCCAGCAGCCCGAGAGGGCAGGCCGCCGCACTGTTTTTT,CASSPRGQAAALFF
TRBV11-2,few,TRBJ1-1,.,TGTGCCAGCAGCTTTGAAAGGAACACTGAAGCTTTCTTT,CASSFERNTEAFF
TRBV5-1,.,TRBJ1-5,TRBD1,TGCGCCAGCAGCTCGGGGGACAGGGGGGACGAGCCCCAGCATTTT,CASSSGDRGDEPQHF
TRBV5-1,.,TRBJ2-7,.,TGCGCCATCGGGCCATCCCCCGCCTACGAGCAGTACTTC,CAIGPSPAYEQYF
TRBV6-1,.,TRBJ2-7,TRBD2,TGTGCCAGCAGTGAAGCGTGGGGGAGGGCCATCGAGCAGTACTTC,CASSEAWGRAIEQYF
TRBV19,.,TRBJ1-5,.,TGTGCCAGTAGTATACAGAAAAAACAGCCCCAGCATTTT,CASSIQKKQPQHF
TRBV7-2,.,TRBJ2-3,.,TGTGCCAGCAGCTTAGCGCCGCCCACAGATACGCAGTATTTT,CASSLAPPTDTQYF
TRBV5-1,.,TRBJ1-1,.,TGCGCCAGCAGCCCCTGGGAGGTAGGTGAAGCTTTCTTT,CASSPWEVGEAFF
TRBV28,once,TRBJ2-7,TRBD2,TGTGCCAGCAGTGGTCGGACTAGCGGGAGCTACGAGCAGTACTTC,CASSGRTSGSYEQYF
TRBV7-2,.,TRBJ1-5,.,TGTGCCAGCAGCCCAGGGCGTGGTAATCAGCCCCAGCATTTT,CASSPGRGNQPQHF
TRBV4-2,.,TRBJ2-1,TRBD2,TGTGCCAGCAGCCCCTTTCCTAGCGGGGTTTACAATGAGCAGTTCTTC,CASSPFPSGVYNEQFF
TRBV18,.,TRBJ1-4,.,TGTGCCAGCTCACCAGCCAGGGACGAAAAACTGTTTTTT,CASSPARDEKLFF
TRBV7-6,.,TRBJ2-3,.,TGTGCCAGCAGCCGAGGCACAGGGATCGGTGGTTCGGGCACAGATACGCAGTATTTT,CASSRGTGIGGSGTDTQYF
TRBV7-8,.,TRBJ2-1,TRBD2,TGTGCCAGCAGCTTAGCGCGGACCTGGGGGGGTGAGCAGTTCTTC,CASSLARTWGGEQFF
TRBV27,.,TRBJ2-1,.,TGTGCCAGCAGCCAGGGGATATACAATGAGCAGTTCTTC,CASSQGIYNEQFF
TRBV7-6,once,TRBJ2-5,.,TGTGCCAGCAGCTTAGCTGGTGGGGAGACGGAGACCCAGTACTTC,CASSLAGGETETQYF
TRBV5-1,.,TRBJ2-1,.,TGCGCCAGCAGCCCAAGACAGGTCGGAAACAATGAGCAGTTCTTC,CASSPRQVGNNEQFF
TRBV4-2,.,TRBJ1-4,.,TGTGCCAGCAGCCAAGAGTCAGACCGAAATGAAAAACTGTTTTTT,CASSQESDRNEKLFF
TRBV7-6,.,TRBJ2-3,TRBD2,TGTGCCAGCAGCCTCCTAGCGGGAGGGAAAGATACGCAGTATTTT,CASSLLAGGKDTQYF
TRBV6-1,.,TRBJ1-4,.,TGTGCCAGCAGTGAAGTGGTCCAGGGAAGAGAGGCACTGTTTTTT,CASSEVVQGREALFF
TRBV9,.,TRBJ1-1,.,TGTGCCAGCACGGGAAGTTACCTCTCCTTT,CASTGSYLSF
TRBV11-1,.,TRBJ2-1,TRBD1,TGTGCCAGCAGCTCTAGAGGCGCAGGGGGCAAGTTCTTC,CASSSRGAGGKFF
TRBV2,.,TRBJ2-5,.,TGTGCCAGCGACCTCCTGAGGGGCGGACCTGGAGAGACCCAGTACTTC,CASDLLRGGPGETQYF
TRBV19,once,TRBJ2-2,.,TGTGCCAGTAGCATATTCCCCGGGGGGCCGAACACCGGGGAGCTGTTTTTT,CASSIFPGGPNTGELFF
TRBV11-3,.,TRBJ2-1,.,TGTGCCAGCAGCTCGGAGGGACAGATTGGGGGAAGGGGTGAGCAGTTCTTC,CASSSEGQIGGRGEQFF
TRBV18,.,TRBJ1-4,TRBD1,TGTGCCAGCTCACCCTACAGGGGGACTAATGAAAAACTGTTTTTT,CASSPYRGTNEKLFF
TRBV28,.,TRBJ1-5,.,TGTGCCAGCAGTTTAGATGGGGTCCAGCCCCAGCATTTT,CASSLDGVQPQHF
TRBV6-1,.,TRBJ2-7,.,TGTGCCAGCAGGTATTACAGGGATAGCTCCTACGAGCAGTACTTC,CASRYYRDSSYEQYF
TRBV30,.,TRBJ1-6,.,TGTGCCCATGAATCGGGTTATAATTCACCCCTCCACTTT,CAHESGYNSPLHF
TRBV18,.,TRBJ2-7,.,TGTGCCAGCTCCCCGGGACTTTCTTACGAGCAGTACTTC,CASSPGLSYEQYF
TRBV18,.,TRBJ1-4,TRBD1,TGTGCCAGCTCACCAGGACAGGGGGTGAAGGAAAAACTGTTTTTT,CASSPGQGVKEKLFF
TRBV19,.,TRBJ2-7,.,TGTGCCAGTAGTTCCTCTGACACCCTTACCTACGAGCAGTACTTC,CASSSSDTLTYEQYF
TRBV7-5,.,TRBJ1-1,.,TGTGTCAGAAGCTTACAGGGAGAGGATATGAACACTGAAGCTTTCTTT,CVRSLQGEDMNTEAFF
TRBV19,.,TRBJ1-5,.,TGTGCCAGTAGTATAGACCGGGGCGGGCAGCCCCAGCATTTT,CASSIDRGGQPQHF